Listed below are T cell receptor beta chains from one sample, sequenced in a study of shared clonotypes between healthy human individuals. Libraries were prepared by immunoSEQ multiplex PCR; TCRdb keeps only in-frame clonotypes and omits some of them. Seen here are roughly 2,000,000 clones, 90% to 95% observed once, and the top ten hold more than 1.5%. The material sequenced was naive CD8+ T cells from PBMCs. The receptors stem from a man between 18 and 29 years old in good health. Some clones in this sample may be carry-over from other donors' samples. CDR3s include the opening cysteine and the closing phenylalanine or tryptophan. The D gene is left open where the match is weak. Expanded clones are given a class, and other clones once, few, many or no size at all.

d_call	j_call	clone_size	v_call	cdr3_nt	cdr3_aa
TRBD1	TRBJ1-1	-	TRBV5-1	TGCGCCAGCAGCTTTCGACAGGGCACGAACACTGAAGCTTTCTTT	CASSFRQGTNTEAFF
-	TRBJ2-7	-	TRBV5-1	TGCGCCAGCAGCTTGGAAGGTAGCTCCTACGAGCAGTACTTC	CASSLEGSSYEQYF
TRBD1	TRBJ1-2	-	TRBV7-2	TGTGCCAGCAGCCCCCGGGACAGGGTATTAAACTATGGCTACACCTTC	CASSPRDRVLNYGYTF
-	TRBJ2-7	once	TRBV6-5	TGTGCCAGCAGTTACGGTCCTTCCTACGAGCAGTACTTC	CASSYGPSYEQYF
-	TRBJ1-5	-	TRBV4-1	TGCGCCAGCAGCCAATTCCTGTCCGGCCAAAATCAGCCCCAGCATTTT	CASSQFLSGQNQPQHF
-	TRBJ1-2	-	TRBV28	TGTGCCAGCAGTTTTCGTGGCTACACCTTC	CASSFRGYTF
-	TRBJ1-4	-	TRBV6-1	TGTGCCAGCAGTGAAGTAAGGGCTGCTAATGAAAAACTGTTTTTT	CASSEVRAANEKLFF
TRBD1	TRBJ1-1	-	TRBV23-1	TGCGCCAGCAGTCCCCGGGACAGGGGGAACACTGAAGCTTTCTTT	CASSPRDRGNTEAFF
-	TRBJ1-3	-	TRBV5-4	TGTGCCAGCAGCTTATCCACCTCTGGAAACACCATATATTTT	CASSLSTSGNTIYF
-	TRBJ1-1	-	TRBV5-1	TGCGCCAGCAGCAGCGCTTCCAGGGAGATGAACACTGAAGCTTTCTTT	CASSSASREMNTEAFF
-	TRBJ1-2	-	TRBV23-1	TGCGCCCCGACGGGGGTGGGAGGCTACACCTTC	CAPTGVGGYTF
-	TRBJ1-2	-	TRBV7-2	TGTGCCAGCAGCTTAGGCCGACAGAGTCTTAACTATGGCTACACCTTC	CASSLGRQSLNYGYTF
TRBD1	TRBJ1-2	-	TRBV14	TGTGCCAGCAGCCAGAGGACAGGGTTCGTTTACGGCTACACCTTC	CASSQRTGFVYGYTF
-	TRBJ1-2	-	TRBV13	TGTGCCAGCAGCGAGGTAGTTAGGGGAGATTATGATGGCTACACCTTC	CASSEVVRGDYDGYTF
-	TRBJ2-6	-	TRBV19	TGTGCCAGTAGTATGGGCAGCTCCCCCTCTGGGGCCAACGTCCTGACTTTC	CASSMGSSPSGANVLTF
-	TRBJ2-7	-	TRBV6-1	TGTGCCAGCAGTGAATTTAAGACTAGTCGTTCCGAGCAGTACTTC	CASSEFKTSRSEQYF
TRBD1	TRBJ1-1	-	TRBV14	TGTGCCAGCAGCGCCTTGTGGCCAGGGGGCCCGAACACTGAAGCTTTCTTT	CASSALWPGGPNTEAFF
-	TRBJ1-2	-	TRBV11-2	TGTGCCAGCAGCTTAGGGCGTAGGGCTAACTATGGCTACACCTTC	CASSLGRRANYGYTF
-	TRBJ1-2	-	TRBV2	TGTGCCAGCAGTGATATGGACGGAGGGTTAGGGGAGTACAGCTATGGCTACACCTTC	CASSDMDGGLGEYSYGYTF
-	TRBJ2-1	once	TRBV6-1	TGTGCCAGCAGCGCCGGGACAAGGGCCCACAATGAGCAGTTCTTC	CASSAGTRAHNEQFF
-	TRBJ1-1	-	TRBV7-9	TGTGCCAGCAGCTCGCCCCGGGGAGGAGCTGAAGCTTTCTTT	CASSSPRGGAEAFF
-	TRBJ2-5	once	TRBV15	TGTGCCACCAGCAATATAGGGGAGACCCAGTACTTC	CATSNIGETQYF
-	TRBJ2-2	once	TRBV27	TGTGCCAGCAGTTTGAGAGCGGCCGGGGAGCTGTTTTTT	CASSLRAAGELFF
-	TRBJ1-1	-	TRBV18	TGTGCCAGCTCACCAAGTGGAGGTAGCACTGAAGCTTTCTTT	CASSPSGGSTEAFF
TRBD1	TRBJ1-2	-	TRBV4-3	TGCGCCAGCAGCCAAGAAGAGACAGGGACCTATGGCTACACCTTC	CASSQEETGTYGYTF